This T cell receptor beta chain was profiled in a study of T-cell reconstitution after alpha-beta-depleted transplantation in children. The TCRbeta library was prepared with unique molecular identifiers. TCRdb used MiXCR to reprocess the PCR reads, holding one entry per CDR3 protein. The table has over 150,000 distinct CDR3 sequences, roughly 6% seen once. The CDR3 totals 13 residues. V dropped 7 bases and J dropped 8; count of bases not matched to a gene: 8. Germline-derived CDR1 and CDR2 are SEHNR and FQNEAQ (reference sequence). This clonotype appeared a few times. Its antigen is as yet unknown. Study-wide results and limits: About two months after transplant, alpha-beta T cells reportedly came from several hundred expanded graft clones. T-cell counts and diversity at one year following transplant were attributed mainly to newly produced T cells.

The V gene is TRBV7-9, the J gene TRBJ1-2, with 9 bases fitting TRBD1. This specimen consisted of PBMCs, obtained before TCRalphabeta/CD19-depleted stem cell transplant. This sequence was found in a girl under three years old with combined immunodeficiency, due to receive a stem cell transplant. The CDR3 DNA reads TGTGCCAGCACCGGGACAGGGTCGGAAGGCTACACCTTC. This codes for CASTGTGSEGYTF.